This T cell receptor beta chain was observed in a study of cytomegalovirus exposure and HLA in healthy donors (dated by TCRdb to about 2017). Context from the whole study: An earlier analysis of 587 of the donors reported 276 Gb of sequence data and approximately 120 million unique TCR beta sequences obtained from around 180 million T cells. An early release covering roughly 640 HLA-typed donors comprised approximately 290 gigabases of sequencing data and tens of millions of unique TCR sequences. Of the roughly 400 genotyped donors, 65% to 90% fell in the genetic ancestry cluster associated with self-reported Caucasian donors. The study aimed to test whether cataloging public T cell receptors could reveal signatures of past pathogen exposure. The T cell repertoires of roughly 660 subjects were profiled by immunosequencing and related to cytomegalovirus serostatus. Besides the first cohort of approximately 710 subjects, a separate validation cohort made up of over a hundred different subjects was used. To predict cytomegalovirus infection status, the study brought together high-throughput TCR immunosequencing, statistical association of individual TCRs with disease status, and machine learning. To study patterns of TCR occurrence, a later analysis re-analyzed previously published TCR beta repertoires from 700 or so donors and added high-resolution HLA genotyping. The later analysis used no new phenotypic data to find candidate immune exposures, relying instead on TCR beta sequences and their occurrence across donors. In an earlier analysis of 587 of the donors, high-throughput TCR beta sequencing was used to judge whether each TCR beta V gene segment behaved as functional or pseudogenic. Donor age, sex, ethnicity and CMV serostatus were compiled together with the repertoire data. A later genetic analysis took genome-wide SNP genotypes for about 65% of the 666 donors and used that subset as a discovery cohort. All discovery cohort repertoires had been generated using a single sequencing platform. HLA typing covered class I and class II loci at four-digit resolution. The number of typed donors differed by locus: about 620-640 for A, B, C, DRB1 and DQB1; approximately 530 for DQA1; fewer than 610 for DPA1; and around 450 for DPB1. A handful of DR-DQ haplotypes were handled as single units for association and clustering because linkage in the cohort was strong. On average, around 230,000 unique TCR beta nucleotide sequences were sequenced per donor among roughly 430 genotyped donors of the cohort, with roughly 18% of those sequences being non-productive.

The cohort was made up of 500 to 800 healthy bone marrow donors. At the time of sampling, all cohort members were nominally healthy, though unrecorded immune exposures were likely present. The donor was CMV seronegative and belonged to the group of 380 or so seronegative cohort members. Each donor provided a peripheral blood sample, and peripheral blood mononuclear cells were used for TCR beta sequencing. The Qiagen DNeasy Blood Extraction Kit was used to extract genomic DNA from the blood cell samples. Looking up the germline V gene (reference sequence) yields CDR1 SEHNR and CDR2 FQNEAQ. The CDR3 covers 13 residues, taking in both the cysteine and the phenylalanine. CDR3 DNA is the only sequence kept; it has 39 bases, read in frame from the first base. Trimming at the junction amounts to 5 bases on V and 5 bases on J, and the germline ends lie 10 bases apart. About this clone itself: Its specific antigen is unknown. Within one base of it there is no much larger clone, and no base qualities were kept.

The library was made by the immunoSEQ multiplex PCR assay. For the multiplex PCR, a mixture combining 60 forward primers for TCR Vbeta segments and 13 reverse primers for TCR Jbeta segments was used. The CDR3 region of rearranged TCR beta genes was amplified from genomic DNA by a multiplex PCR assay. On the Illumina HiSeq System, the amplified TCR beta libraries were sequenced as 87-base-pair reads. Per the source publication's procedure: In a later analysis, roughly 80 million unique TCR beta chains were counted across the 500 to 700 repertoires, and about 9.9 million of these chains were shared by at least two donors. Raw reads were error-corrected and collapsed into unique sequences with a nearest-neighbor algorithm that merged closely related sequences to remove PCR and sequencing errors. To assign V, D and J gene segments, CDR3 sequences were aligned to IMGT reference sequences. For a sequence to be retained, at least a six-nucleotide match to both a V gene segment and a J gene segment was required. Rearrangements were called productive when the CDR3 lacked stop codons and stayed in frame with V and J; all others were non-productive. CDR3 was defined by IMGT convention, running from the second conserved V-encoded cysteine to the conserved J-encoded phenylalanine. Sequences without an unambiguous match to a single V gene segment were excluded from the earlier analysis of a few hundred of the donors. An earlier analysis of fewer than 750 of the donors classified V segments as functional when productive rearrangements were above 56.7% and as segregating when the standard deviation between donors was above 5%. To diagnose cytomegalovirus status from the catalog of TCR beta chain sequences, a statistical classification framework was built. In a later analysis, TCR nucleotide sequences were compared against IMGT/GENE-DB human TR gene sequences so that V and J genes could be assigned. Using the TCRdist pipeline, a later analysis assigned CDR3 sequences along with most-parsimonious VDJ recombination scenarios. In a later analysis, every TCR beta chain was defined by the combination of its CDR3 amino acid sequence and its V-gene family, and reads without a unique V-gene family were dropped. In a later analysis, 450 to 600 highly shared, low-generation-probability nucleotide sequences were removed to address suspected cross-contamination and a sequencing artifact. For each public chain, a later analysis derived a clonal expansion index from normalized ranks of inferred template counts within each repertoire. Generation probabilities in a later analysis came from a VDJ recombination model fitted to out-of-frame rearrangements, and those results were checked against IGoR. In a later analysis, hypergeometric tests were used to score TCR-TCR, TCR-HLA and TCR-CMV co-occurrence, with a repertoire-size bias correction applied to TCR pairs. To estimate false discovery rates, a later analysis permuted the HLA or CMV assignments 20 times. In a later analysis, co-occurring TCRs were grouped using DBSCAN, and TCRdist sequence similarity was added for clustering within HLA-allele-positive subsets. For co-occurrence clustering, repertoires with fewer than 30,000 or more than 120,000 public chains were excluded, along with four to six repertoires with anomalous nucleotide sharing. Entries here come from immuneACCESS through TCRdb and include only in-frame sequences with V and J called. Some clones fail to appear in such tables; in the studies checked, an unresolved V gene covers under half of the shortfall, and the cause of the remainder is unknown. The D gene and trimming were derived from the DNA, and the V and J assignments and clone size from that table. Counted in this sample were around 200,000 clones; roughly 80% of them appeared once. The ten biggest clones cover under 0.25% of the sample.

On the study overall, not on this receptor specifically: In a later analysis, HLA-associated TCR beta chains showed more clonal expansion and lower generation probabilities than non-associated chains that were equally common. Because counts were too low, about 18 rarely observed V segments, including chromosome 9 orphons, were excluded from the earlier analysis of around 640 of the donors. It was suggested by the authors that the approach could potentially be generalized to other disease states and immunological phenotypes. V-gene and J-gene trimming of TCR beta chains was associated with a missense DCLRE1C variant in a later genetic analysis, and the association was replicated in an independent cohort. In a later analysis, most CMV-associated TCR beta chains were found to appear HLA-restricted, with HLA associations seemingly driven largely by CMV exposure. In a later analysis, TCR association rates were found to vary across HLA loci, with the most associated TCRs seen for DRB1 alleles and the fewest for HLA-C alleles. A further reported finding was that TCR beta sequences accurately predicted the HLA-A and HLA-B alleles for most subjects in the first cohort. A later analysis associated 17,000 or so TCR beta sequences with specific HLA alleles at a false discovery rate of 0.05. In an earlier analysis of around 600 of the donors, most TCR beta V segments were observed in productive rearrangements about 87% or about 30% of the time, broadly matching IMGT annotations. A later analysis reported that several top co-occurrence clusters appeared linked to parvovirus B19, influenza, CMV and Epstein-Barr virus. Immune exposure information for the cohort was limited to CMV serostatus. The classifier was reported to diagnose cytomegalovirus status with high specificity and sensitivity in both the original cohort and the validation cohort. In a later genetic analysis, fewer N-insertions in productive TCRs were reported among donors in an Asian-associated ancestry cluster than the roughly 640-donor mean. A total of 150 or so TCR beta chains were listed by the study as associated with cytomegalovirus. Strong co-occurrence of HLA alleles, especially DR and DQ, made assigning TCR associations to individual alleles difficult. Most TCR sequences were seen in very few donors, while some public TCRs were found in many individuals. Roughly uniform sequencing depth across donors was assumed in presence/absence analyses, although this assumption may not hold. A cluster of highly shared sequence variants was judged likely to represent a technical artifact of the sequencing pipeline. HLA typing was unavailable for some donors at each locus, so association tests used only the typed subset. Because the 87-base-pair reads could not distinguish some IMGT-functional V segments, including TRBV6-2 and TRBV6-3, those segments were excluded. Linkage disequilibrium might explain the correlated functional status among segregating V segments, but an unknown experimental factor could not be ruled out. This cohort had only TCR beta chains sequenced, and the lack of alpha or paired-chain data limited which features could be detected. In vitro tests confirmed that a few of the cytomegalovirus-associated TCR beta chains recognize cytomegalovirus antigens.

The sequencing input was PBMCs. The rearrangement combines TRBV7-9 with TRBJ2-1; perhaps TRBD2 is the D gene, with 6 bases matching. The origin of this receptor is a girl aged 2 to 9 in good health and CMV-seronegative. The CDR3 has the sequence CASSVIADNEQFF. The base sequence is TGTGCCAGCAGCGTTATAGCGGACAATGAGCAGTTCTTC.